The rows below give T cell receptor beta chains drawn from one sample of a study of cytomegalovirus exposure and HLA in healthy donors. The data were produced by immunoSEQ multiplex PCR, yet TCRdb's version contains in-frame clones alone and is incomplete. This repertoire shows 150,000 or so clones, less than 90% found once; its top ten account for around 6.6%. The material sequenced was PBMCs. These receptors all stem from a male donor in good health and CMV-seropositive. Both conserved end residues are part of each CDR3. The order of the fields is D gene, clone size, J gene, V gene, CDR3 DNA, CDR3 protein. D genes are given only for firm matches. Size tells how often a clone was seen (once, few, many) or the class of an expanded clone, and some rows leave it out.

d_call: -; clone_size: -; j_call: TRBJ2-7; v_call: TRBV7-3; cdr3_nt: TGTGCCAGCAGCTATGGGGGGGGCAACGAGCAGTACTTC; cdr3_aa: CASSYGGGNEQYF
d_call: -; clone_size: -; j_call: TRBJ2-3; v_call: TRBV5-5; cdr3_nt: TGTGCCTCTCGACTAGATCTGAGCACAGATACGCAGTATTTT; cdr3_aa: CASRLDLSTDTQYF
d_call: TRBD2; clone_size: -; j_call: TRBJ2-2; v_call: TRBV30; cdr3_nt: TGTGCCTGCTCCTTTGGACTAGCTCCCACCGGGGAGCTGTTTTTT; cdr3_aa: CACSFGLAPTGELFF
d_call: -; clone_size: -; j_call: TRBJ1-4; v_call: TRBV30; cdr3_nt: TGTGCCTGGAGTAATACAGGGATCTCGGGAAAACTGTTTTTT; cdr3_aa: CAWSNTGISGKLFF
d_call: TRBD1; clone_size: -; j_call: TRBJ2-7; v_call: TRBV6-1; cdr3_nt: TGTGCCAGCAGTGGGACAGGGGGAGCCTACGAGCAGTACTTC; cdr3_aa: CASSGTGGAYEQYF
d_call: -; clone_size: -; j_call: TRBJ2-6; v_call: TRBV7-8; cdr3_nt: TGTGCCAGCAGCTTACCCCCGACTAGCTCTGGGGCCAACGTCCTGACTTTC; cdr3_aa: CASSLPPTSSGANVLTF
d_call: TRBD1; clone_size: -; j_call: TRBJ2-7; v_call: TRBV19; cdr3_nt: TGTGCCAGTAGTCCGGTCGTGGGACAGCGTTCCTACGAGCAGTACTTC; cdr3_aa: CASSPVVGQRSYEQYF
d_call: -; clone_size: -; j_call: TRBJ1-1; v_call: TRBV6-5; cdr3_nt: TGTGCCAGCAGTTACTCGATTCAGGGCACCACTGAAGCTTTCTTT; cdr3_aa: CASSYSIQGTTEAFF
d_call: TRBD2; clone_size: -; j_call: TRBJ2-7; v_call: TRBV25-1; cdr3_nt: TGTGCCACCCAGGCAGGACTAGCGGGACCATCGCGACCTTACGAGCAGTACTTC; cdr3_aa: CATQAGLAGPSRPYEQYF
d_call: TRBD1; clone_size: -; j_call: TRBJ1-6; v_call: TRBV2; cdr3_nt: TGTGCCACCCGCAGGGGGCGGAATTCACCCCTCCACTTT; cdr3_aa: CATRRGRNSPLHF
d_call: -; clone_size: -; j_call: TRBJ1-1; v_call: TRBV6-4; cdr3_nt: TGTGCCAGCAAGGTGACAGCCTTGAACACTGAAGCTTTCTTT; cdr3_aa: CASKVTALNTEAFF
d_call: -; clone_size: -; j_call: TRBJ2-2; v_call: TRBV10-3; cdr3_nt: TGTGCCATCAGACATACAACCGGGGTAGGGACCGGGGAGCTGTTTTTT; cdr3_aa: CAIRHTTGVGTGELFF
d_call: TRBD1; clone_size: few; j_call: TRBJ2-7; v_call: TRBV11-3; cdr3_nt: TGTGCCAGCAGCCCAACAGGGGCGAGACTCCCCCACGAGCAGTACTTC; cdr3_aa: CASSPTGARLPHEQYF
d_call: TRBD1; clone_size: -; j_call: TRBJ2-7; v_call: TRBV19; cdr3_nt: TGTGCCAGTAGTTCTTACCGGGACAGCTCCTACGAGCAGTACTTC; cdr3_aa: CASSSYRDSSYEQYF
d_call: TRBD1; clone_size: few; j_call: TRBJ2-7; v_call: TRBV4-1; cdr3_nt: TGCGCCAGCAGCCCCCTCCTGCGGACAGGGTCCCACGAGCAGTACTTC; cdr3_aa: CASSPLLRTGSHEQYF
d_call: -; clone_size: -; j_call: TRBJ1-6; v_call: TRBV27; cdr3_nt: TGTGCCAGCGGGTCCGAGGTGGTTAAGAATTCACCCCTCCACTTT; cdr3_aa: CASGSEVVKNSPLHF
d_call: -; clone_size: -; j_call: TRBJ2-3; v_call: TRBV7-2; cdr3_nt: TGTGCCAGCAGCCGTGAAGCTCAAGATACGCAGTATTTT; cdr3_aa: CASSREAQDTQYF
d_call: TRBD2; clone_size: -; j_call: TRBJ2-1; v_call: TRBV19; cdr3_nt: TGTGCCAGTAGTATAGGGGCTAGCGGGAGACACAATGAGCAGTTCTTC; cdr3_aa: CASSIGASGRHNEQFF
d_call: TRBD1; clone_size: -; j_call: TRBJ2-7; v_call: TRBV27; cdr3_nt: TGTGCCAGCAGTTTATCTCCGGGACAGGGGGGCTACGAGCAGTACTTC; cdr3_aa: CASSLSPGQGGYEQYF
d_call: -; clone_size: -; j_call: TRBJ1-5; v_call: TRBV28; cdr3_nt: TGTGCCAGCAGTTTATCCCAGGGGTCACAGCCCCAGCATTTT; cdr3_aa: CASSLSQGSQPQHF
d_call: TRBD2; clone_size: -; j_call: TRBJ2-7; v_call: TRBV11-2; cdr3_nt: TGTGCCAGCAGCCCAGGACTAGCCGGCGAGCAGTACTTC; cdr3_aa: CASSPGLAGEQYF
d_call: TRBD1; clone_size: -; j_call: TRBJ2-6; v_call: TRBV5-1; cdr3_nt: TGCGCCAGCAGCTTGGAGGGGGCAGGGGAAGCCTCTGGGGCCAACGTCCTGACTTTC; cdr3_aa: CASSLEGAGEASGANVLTF
d_call: TRBD2; clone_size: -; j_call: TRBJ2-1; v_call: TRBV11-2; cdr3_nt: TGTGCCAGCAGCTTGGGGGGGCTAGCGGGAGTAGGGGCCTACAATGAGCAGTTCTTC; cdr3_aa: CASSLGGLAGVGAYNEQFF
d_call: TRBD2; clone_size: -; j_call: TRBJ2-7; v_call: TRBV7-6; cdr3_nt: TGTGCCAGCAGCCCCGGGACTAGCGGGAGGGTTAGCTCCTACGAGCAGTACTTC; cdr3_aa: CASSPGTSGRVSSYEQYF
d_call: TRBD2; clone_size: -; j_call: TRBJ2-7; v_call: TRBV28; cdr3_nt: TGTGCCAGCAGTTTTAGGCTAGCGGGAGGGCCGGCCTACGAGCAGTACTTC; cdr3_aa: CASSFRLAGGPAYEQYF
d_call: -; clone_size: once; j_call: TRBJ1-4; v_call: TRBV30; cdr3_nt: TGTGCCTGGGGGCCTACTCGGGGTGAAAAACTGTTTTTT; cdr3_aa: CAWGPTRGEKLFF
d_call: -; clone_size: -; j_call: TRBJ2-7; v_call: TRBV5-8; cdr3_nt: TGTGCCAGCAGCTTTCAAACGGGAGTCTTGCGCGAGCAGTACTTC; cdr3_aa: CASSFQTGVLREQYF
d_call: TRBD1; clone_size: -; j_call: TRBJ2-1; v_call: TRBV4-1; cdr3_nt: TGCGCCAGCAGCCAACGTATTCCCGACAGGGGGACCTACAATGAGCAGTTCTTC; cdr3_aa: CASSQRIPDRGTYNEQFF
d_call: TRBD2; clone_size: -; j_call: TRBJ2-1; v_call: TRBV14; cdr3_nt: TGTGCCAGCAGCCAAGCCCCTAGCGGGCCTTCCTACAATGAGCAGTTCTTC; cdr3_aa: CASSQAPSGPSYNEQFF
d_call: -; clone_size: -; j_call: TRBJ1-1; v_call: TRBV6-5; cdr3_nt: TGTGCCAGCAGTTACGGTGGGAGAGACGCTGAAGCTTTCTTT; cdr3_aa: CASSYGGRDAEAFF
d_call: TRBD1; clone_size: -; j_call: TRBJ1-6; v_call: TRBV28; cdr3_nt: TGTGCCAGCAGATCGGACAGGGTGAGTCCACCCCTCCACTTT; cdr3_aa: CASRSDRVSPPLHF
d_call: -; clone_size: -; j_call: TRBJ1-3; v_call: TRBV27; cdr3_nt: TGTGCCAGCAGTCCAGGAACAGCTGGAAACACCATATATTTT; cdr3_aa: CASSPGTAGNTIYF
d_call: -; clone_size: -; j_call: TRBJ2-3; v_call: TRBV28; cdr3_nt: TGTGCCAGCAGTTCAGTCACAGATACGCAGTATTTT; cdr3_aa: CASSSVTDTQYF
d_call: TRBD2; clone_size: -; j_call: TRBJ2-7; v_call: TRBV15; cdr3_nt: TGTGCCACCAGCATTGGACTAGCGAAGCCCTACGAGCAGTACTTC; cdr3_aa: CATSIGLAKPYEQYF
d_call: TRBD2; clone_size: few; j_call: TRBJ2-2; v_call: TRBV10-3; cdr3_nt: TGTGCCATCAGTGAGTCGTTAGCGGGAGAAGGGGAGCTGTTTTTT; cdr3_aa: CAISESLAGEGELFF
d_call: TRBD1; clone_size: -; j_call: TRBJ1-2; v_call: TRBV11-1; cdr3_nt: TGTGCCAGCAGCATCGGACAGGTAGCTAACTATGGCTACACCTTC; cdr3_aa: CASSIGQVANYGYTF
d_call: TRBD1; clone_size: -; j_call: TRBJ1-1; v_call: TRBV9; cdr3_nt: TGTGCCAGCAGCCCCGACAGGGGGGCATTGGGCAACACTGAAGCTTTCTTT; cdr3_aa: CASSPDRGALGNTEAFF
d_call: -; clone_size: once; j_call: TRBJ1-1; v_call: TRBV14; cdr3_nt: TGTGCCAGCAGCCAAGGCAGGGGTAGCACTGAAGCTTTCTTT; cdr3_aa: CASSQGRGSTEAFF
d_call: -; clone_size: -; j_call: TRBJ2-3; v_call: TRBV28; cdr3_nt: TGTGCCAGCAGTCTATCCCTGACAGTTTTAGATACGCAGTATTTT; cdr3_aa: CASSLSLTVLDTQYF
d_call: TRBD2; clone_size: -; j_call: TRBJ2-5; v_call: TRBV5-1; cdr3_nt: TGCGCCAGCAGCTGGACTAGCGGGAGTAGTAAGACCCAGTACTTC; cdr3_aa: CASSWTSGSSKTQYF
d_call: -; clone_size: -; j_call: TRBJ2-3; v_call: TRBV27; cdr3_nt: TGTGCCAGCAGTTTTGATAGTCAGGGTACAGATACGCAGTATTTT; cdr3_aa: CASSFDSQGTDTQYF
d_call: TRBD1; clone_size: -; j_call: TRBJ2-7; v_call: TRBV19; cdr3_nt: TGTGCCAGTACGCCGGTCCAGGGGGCCTACGAGCAGTACTTC; cdr3_aa: CASTPVQGAYEQYF
d_call: TRBD2; clone_size: -; j_call: TRBJ2-1; v_call: TRBV4-3; cdr3_nt: TGCGCCAGCAGCCAAGACCCATTAGCGGGAGGGCACAATGAGCAGTTCTTC; cdr3_aa: CASSQDPLAGGHNEQFF
d_call: TRBD1; clone_size: -; j_call: TRBJ2-7; v_call: TRBV6-6; cdr3_nt: TGTGCCAGCAGTTACCCAGGGGGCCACACCTACGAGCAGTACTTC; cdr3_aa: CASSYPGGHTYEQYF
d_call: -; clone_size: -; j_call: TRBJ2-5; v_call: TRBV19; cdr3_nt: TGTGCCAGTAGTGAAGGACTCCAAGAGACCCAGTACTTC; cdr3_aa: CASSEGLQETQYF
d_call: -; clone_size: once; j_call: TRBJ1-5; v_call: TRBV21-1; cdr3_nt: TGTGCCAGCAGCGGTTTGGACAGGTTAAATCAGCCCCAGCATTTT; cdr3_aa: CASSGLDRLNQPQHF
d_call: TRBD2; clone_size: -; j_call: TRBJ2-7; v_call: TRBV28; cdr3_nt: TGTGCCAGCAGTTTAGGACGGGCGGGAGGGCCGAGAGAGCAGTACTTC; cdr3_aa: CASSLGRAGGPREQYF
d_call: -; clone_size: -; j_call: TRBJ1-1; v_call: TRBV19; cdr3_nt: TGTGCCAGTATTCCCCTGCGGGGGGCGTCGGACACTGAAGCTTTCTTT; cdr3_aa: CASIPLRGASDTEAFF
d_call: TRBD2; clone_size: -; j_call: TRBJ2-1; v_call: TRBV5-4; cdr3_nt: TGTGCCAGCAGCTTGAAACCAATAGGACTAGCGGGAGGGCCATACAATGAGCAGTTCTTC; cdr3_aa: CASSLKPIGLAGGPYNEQFF
d_call: -; clone_size: -; j_call: TRBJ2-7; v_call: TRBV18; cdr3_nt: TGTGCCAGCTCACCAATCGACTCACCACCCTACGAGCAGTACTTC; cdr3_aa: CASSPIDSPPYEQYF
d_call: -; clone_size: -; j_call: TRBJ1-1; v_call: TRBV29-1; cdr3_nt: TGCAGCGTTGTTCTCCAGACTGCGAACACTGAAGCTTTCTTT; cdr3_aa: CSVVLQTANTEAFF
d_call: TRBD1; clone_size: -; j_call: TRBJ2-2; v_call: TRBV7-9; cdr3_nt: TGTTCCAGCACCACGGGACAGGGGTTCACCGGGGAGCTGTTTTTT; cdr3_aa: CSSTTGQGFTGELFF
d_call: -; clone_size: -; j_call: TRBJ1-2; v_call: TRBV10-3; cdr3_nt: TGTGCCATCAGTGACATGTGGGGGCCAGAAGCTAACTATGGCTACACCTTC; cdr3_aa: CAISDMWGPEANYGYTF
d_call: TRBD1; clone_size: -; j_call: TRBJ2-5; v_call: TRBV6-5; cdr3_nt: TGTGCCAGCAGTCTCGGGACAGGGGAGGGGACCCAGTACTTC; cdr3_aa: CASSLGTGEGTQYF
d_call: -; clone_size: few; j_call: TRBJ2-7; v_call: TRBV18; cdr3_nt: TGTGCCAGCTCCCCCGACATGGCGGGCTACGAGCAGTACTTC; cdr3_aa: CASSPDMAGYEQYF
d_call: -; clone_size: -; j_call: TRBJ2-1; v_call: TRBV7-8; cdr3_nt: TGTGCCAGCACCCACGGTGGAGGAGTATCAGATGAGCAGTTCTTC; cdr3_aa: CASTHGGGVSDEQFF
d_call: -; clone_size: -; j_call: TRBJ2-3; v_call: TRBV5-6; cdr3_nt: TGTGCCAGCAGCTTGGTAGGTAGGGGCAGCACAGATACGCAGTATTTT; cdr3_aa: CASSLVGRGSTDTQYF
d_call: TRBD2; clone_size: -; j_call: TRBJ2-1; v_call: TRBV7-3; cdr3_nt: TGTGCCAGCAGTTTCTCCGGGACTAGCGTGCATAATGAGCAGTTCTTC; cdr3_aa: CASSFSGTSVHNEQFF
d_call: TRBD2; clone_size: -; j_call: TRBJ2-3; v_call: TRBV5-1; cdr3_nt: TGCGCCAGCAGCTTAGCGGGAGCGTACACAGATACGCAGTATTTT; cdr3_aa: CASSLAGAYTDTQYF
d_call: -; clone_size: -; j_call: TRBJ2-1; v_call: TRBV4-1; cdr3_nt: TGCGCCAGCAGCGCCCGACAGGAGCAGTTCTTC; cdr3_aa: CASSARQEQFF